Below are 30 T cell receptor beta chains sequenced from a single sample in a study of T cell responses to AZD1222 COVID-19 vaccine. Sequencing was performed with immunoSEQ multiplex PCR; in TCRdb, only in-frame clones are kept and a portion is missing. The sample includes about 160,000 clones, 88% of them seen just once. Sequences were derived from peripheral blood, sampled 28 days after the second AZD1222 dose. These receptors were collected from an adult who received the AZD1222 COVID-19 vaccine.

The chain recombines TRBV5-1 with TRBJ2-5; D may correspond to TRBD1 or TRBD2 (5 bases each). The V end was cut by 4 bases, the J end by 1 base, with 8 bases between. The germline CDR1 and CDR2 sequences are SGHRS and YFSETQ. The CDR3 is 13 amino acids. The CDR3 spells CASSTGTQETQYF. The CDR3, as DNA: TGCGCCAGCAGCACCGGGACCCAAGAGACCCAGTACTTC.

The chain has TRBV7-6 and TRBJ1-6; a possible D gene is TRBD1 (5 bases). Trimming removed 3 bases at V and 9 bases at J, with 24 bases between. CDR3 size: 18 residues. Germline V lookup: CDR1 SGHVS, CDR2 FNYEAQ. The CDR3 nucleotides read TGTGCCAGCAGCTTGGTACGTGGAGGGGATTCGTTTTTTTCACCCCTCCACTTT. Translated: CASSLVRGGDSFFSPLHF.

This clone has a handful of counts. The V gene is TRBV9, the J gene TRBJ2-2; D unclear. V was shortened by 0 bases and J by 7 bases, with 4 bases between the two germline ends. The CDR3 sequence is 12 residues long. Per the germline V gene, CDR1 is SGDLS and CDR2 is YYNGEE. CDR3: CASSVVNGELFF. The CDR3 DNA reads TGTGCCAGCAGCGTAGTAAACGGGGAGCTGTTTTTT.

V and J are TRBV5-1 and TRBJ2-7, with D perhaps TRBD1 or TRBD2 (5 bases each). V lost 3 bases and J lost 0, with 7 bases in between. Per the germline V gene, CDR1 is SGHRS and CDR2 is YFSETQ. The CDR3 runs 13 residues. This chain's CDR3 is CASSSGSSYEQYF. For the CDR3, the DNA is TGCGCCAGCAGCTCAGGGAGCTCCTACGAGCAGTACTTC.

J is TRBJ1-1 and V is TRBV4-1, with D maybe TRBD1 (5 bases). CDR1 and CDR2 (germline): MGHRA, YSYEKL. The V gene lost 0 bases and the J gene lost 1 base, with 9 bases spanning the gap. CDR3 length: 15 amino acids. The CDR3 region has the DNA TGCGCCAGCAGCCAAGATAGAACAGGGAACACTGAAGCTTTCTTT. Its protein is CASSQDRTGNTEAFF.

As DNA, the CDR3 is TGTGCCAGCAGAGGGGTGGACAGGGGAAACGAGCAGTACTTC. This sequence encodes CASRGVDRGNEQYF. The V gene is TRBV2, the J gene TRBJ2-7, with TRBD1 matching 9 bases. The ends lost 6 bases at V and 5 bases at J; junction bases unmatched: 8. Germline V gene lookup returns CDR1 SNHLY and CDR2 FYNNEI. This CDR3 contains 14 residues.

The rearrangement joins TRBV12-3 or TRBV12-4 to TRBJ1-1, with unresolved D. This CDR3 has 11 residues. V was pared by 3 bases and J by 11 bases, with 10 bases between. The CDR3 here is CASSLQHGAFF. In DNA, the CDR3 is TGTGCCAGCAGTTTGCAACATGGGGCTTTCTTT.

This chain connects TRBV3-1 (or the pseudogene TRBV3-2) to TRBJ2-6; no clear D gene. V was cut by 4 bases and J by 5 bases, with 6 bases left in between. Germline CDR1 and CDR2: LGHDT and YNNKEL (reference sequence). The CDR3 totals 13 residues. The DNA of the CDR3 is TGTGCCAGCAGCCCCTCCCGGGCCAACGTCCTGACTTTC. It specifies CASSPSRANVLTF.

V and J are TRBV4-1 and TRBJ2-5; D is uncertain. CDR3 size: 12 residues. In germline, CDR1 is MGHRA, CDR2 YSYEKL. Between the trimmed V and J ends, which lost 0 bases and 4 bases, there was a span of 3 bases. As DNA, the CDR3 is TGCGCCAGCAGCCAAGATCGAGAGACCCAGTACTTC. Protein product: CASSQDRETQYF.

V gene TRBV19 combines with J gene TRBJ1-1; D gene unclear. The germline V gene encodes CDR1 LNHDA and CDR2 SQIVND (reference sequence). CDR3 length: 17 residues. V lost 4 bases to trimming and J lost 4 bases, with 22 bases between them. The CDR3 sequence: CASSNVAGANHFTEAFF. The CDR3 region has the DNA TGTGCCAGTAGTAATGTCGCAGGCGCAAACCACTTCACTGAAGCTTTCTTT. Full variable domain (outside the CDR3, taken from reference TRBV19 and TRBJ1-1): DGGITQSPKYLFRKEGQNVTLSCEQNLNHDAMYWYRQDPGQGLRLIYYSQIVNDFQKGDIAEGYSVSREKKESFPLTVTSAQKNPTAFYLCASSNVAGANHFTEAFFGQGTRLTVV.

V usage is TRBV29-1 and J usage is TRBJ1-4; no firm D call. V shed 4 bases and J shed 1 base, with 16 bases lying between them. The CDR3 contains 16 residues. Germline CDR1 and CDR2: SQVTM and ANQGSEA. Here the CDR3 DNA reads TGCAGCGTTGTGTTCTTCTCGGAAGTAACTAATGAAAAACTGTTTTTT. Its translation is CSVVFFSEVTNEKLFF.

Many counts were recorded for this clone. One end of the junction fails to match germline, which may point to a read error. The rearrangement joins TRBV29-1 to TRBJ1-2; D possibly corresponds to TRBD1 (5 bases). The CDR3 sequence is 9 residues long. Germline CDR1 SQVTM, CDR2 ANQGSEA. For the CDR3, the DNA is TGCAGCTTTGATGAGGGGTCCACCTTC. Amino acid sequence: CSFDEGSTF.

CDR3 coding DNA: TGTGCCACGCTCGCAGAGAGCTATAATTCACCCCTCCACTTT. It yields the protein CATLAESYNSPLHF. V usage is TRBV2 and J usage is TRBJ1-6; D ambiguous. CDR1 SNHLY and CDR2 FYNNEI come from the germline V gene. Between the trimmed V and J ends, which lost 10 bases and 3 bases, there was a span of 13 bases. The length of the CDR3 is 14 residues.

The rearrangement uses TRBV29-1 and TRBJ1-2, with D perhaps TRBD1 (6 bases). The CDR3 covers 14 residues. With 7 bases removed from V and 4 bases from J, the gap between germline ends came to 19 bases. Germline V CDR1 and CDR2: SQVTM, ANQGSEA. CDR3 DNA sequence: TGCAGCGCCGAGAACGGGGGGCCGAGCTATGGCTACACCTTC. Translation gives CSAENGGPSYGYTF.

The gene calls are TRBV5-4 and TRBJ1-1; a possible D gene is TRBD1 (5 bases). Trimming took 7 bases from V and 3 from J, leaving 16 bases between them. CDR3 length: 14 residues. CDR1 is SGHNT, CDR2 YYREEE, per germline (reference sequence). CDR3 residues: CASLQGGRDTEAFF. Written as DNA, the CDR3 is TGTGCCAGCCTCCAGGGAGGTCGAGACACTGAAGCTTTCTTT. Complete variable domain (other parts from reference TRBV5-4 and TRBJ1-1): ETGVTQSPTHLIKTRGQQVTLRCSSQSGHNTVSWYQQALGQGPQFIFQYYREEENGRGNFPPRFSGLQFPNYSSELNVNALELDDSALYLCASLQGGRDTEAFFGQGTRLTVV.

The V call is TRBV7-8, the J call TRBJ2-3; TRBD1 agrees at 9 bases. CDR3 length: 15 amino acids. Germline loops: CDR1 SGHVS, CDR2 FQNEAQ. The V segment lost 3 bases and the J segment 5 bases; nucleotides outside the gene matches: 6. The CDR3 nucleotides are TGTGCCAGCAGCTTGAGGGGACAGGGAGAAGATACGCAGTATTTT. This translates into CASSLRGQGEDTQYF.

The chain employs TRBV30 and TRBJ2-7, with D perhaps given as TRBD1 or TRBD2 (5 bases each). Germline loops: CDR1 GTSNPN, CDR2 SVGIG (reference sequence). V was clipped by 3 bases and J by 3 bases, with 15 bases between them. The CDR3 has 14 residues. The CDR3 region is CAWRGWDAIYEQYF. The CDR3 bases are TGTGCCTGGAGGGGTTGGGACGCTATCTACGAGCAGTACTTC.

This chain joins TRBV6-5 and TRBJ1-2, with D possibly being TRBD1 (6 bases). V lost 4 bases to trimming and J lost 4 bases, with 16 bases between them. This CDR3 region has 15 residues. The germline V gene has CDR1 MNHEY and CDR2 SVGAGI. CDR3 nucleotide sequence: TGTGCCAGCAGTTCTACAGGGTTCGGGGTCTATGGCTACACCTTC. It yields the protein CASSSTGFGVYGYTF.

The chain combines TRBV5-4 with TRBJ1-2, with 7 nucleotides matching TRBD1. The CDR3 is 16 residues long. V trimming: 3 bases; J trimming: 0 bases; junction bases outside the gene matches: 8. Germline V lookup: CDR1 SGHNT, CDR2 YYREEE (reference sequence). CDR3 nucleotide sequence: TGTGCCAGCAGCTCTGACAGGGTAAAGCCTAACTATGGCTACACCTTC. Protein product: CASSSDRVKPNYGYTF. The full variable domain, in which reference TRBV5-4 and TRBJ1-2 provide the parts outside the CDR3, is ETGVTQSPTHLIKTRGQQVTLRCSSQSGHNTVSWYQQALGQGPQFIFQYYREEENGRGNFPPRFSGLQFPNYSSELNVNALELDDSALYLCASSSDRVKPNYGYTFGSGTRLTVV.

The rearrangement joins TRBV5-1 to TRBJ2-1, with D maybe TRBD2 (5 bases). Germline CDR1 is SGHRS and CDR2 is YFSETQ. V was cut by 0 bases and J by 5 bases, with 9 bases left in between. The CDR3 loop spans 14 amino acids. CDR3 sequence (DNA): TGCGCCAGCAGCTTGGGGCCCGGGAACAATGAGCAGTTCTTC. Amino acid sequence: CASSLGPGNNEQFF.

V usage is TRBV3-1 (or the pseudogene TRBV3-2) and J usage is TRBJ2-3, with 7 bases aligning to TRBD2. This CDR3 spans 16 amino acids. CDR1 LGHDT and CDR2 YNNKEL come from the germline V gene (reference sequence). The junction had 8 bases not matched to a gene; V was cut back by 4 bases and J by 1 base. The chain's CDR3 is CASSPRLAFRTDTQYF. The CDR3 DNA follows: TGTGCCAGCAGCCCCAGACTAGCCTTCCGCACAGATACGCAGTATTTT.

This clone occurred a few times. The chain employs TRBV10-3 and TRBJ1-5; 9 bases are a match to TRBD1. After removal of 10 bases from V and 3 bases from J, the junction contained 4 bases not matched to a gene. Germline V gene lookup returns CDR1 ENHRY and CDR2 SYGVKD. The CDR3 is made up of 13 amino acids. The CDR3 region has the DNA TGTGCCACCGACAGGGGGGACAATCAGCCCCAGCATTTT. As protein: CATDRGDNQPQHF.

The chain joins TRBV5-1 to TRBJ1-3; D is unresolved. CDR1 and CDR2 (germline): SGHRS, YFSETQ. V gave up 1 base and J gave up 0 bases, with 8 bases separating them. The CDR3 is 15 residues long. The DNA for the CDR3 is TGCGCCAGCAGCTTGACCCCTTACTCTGGAAACACCATATATTTT. This gives the protein CASSLTPYSGNTIYF.

The chain recombines TRBV10-1 with TRBJ1-1; unclear D gene. Trimming removed 8 bases from V and 1 base from J, with 8 bases in between. The CDR3 runs to 12 residues. Germline values: CDR1 WNHNN, CDR2 SYGVQD (reference sequence). CDR3: CASGDSNTEAFF. Here the CDR3 DNA reads TGCGCCAGCGGGGATTCGAACACTGAAGCTTTCTTT.

V gene TRBV6-5 combines with J gene TRBJ2-1; 9 bases fit TRBD1. Germline V lookup: CDR1 MNHEY, CDR2 SVGAGI. The CDR3 totals 15 residues. Losses at the gene ends were 4 bases for V and 6 bases for J; bases not matched to a gene: 7. DNA of the CDR3: TGTGCCAGCAGTTCAACGGGACAGGGAGCCAATGAGCAGTTCTTC. Its protein is CASSSTGQGANEQFF.

The J gene is TRBJ1-1, the V gene TRBV9; D remains ambiguous. There are 14 residues in the CDR3. V was shortened by 0 bases and J by 4 bases, with 10 bases between the two germline ends. Looked up from germline, CDR1 is SGDLS and CDR2 is YYNGEE. CDR3 nucleotides: TGTGCCAGCAGCGTAGCAGCGGGCACCACTGAAGCTTTCTTT. Amino acids: CASSVAAGTTEAFF.

This rearrangement joins TRBV30 to TRBJ2-1, with TRBD1 matching 7 bases. Germline V gene sequence: CDR1 GTSNPN, CDR2 SVGIG (reference sequence). The CDR3 totals 12 residues. The V gene end was trimmed by 3 bases and the J gene end by 5 bases; junction bases not matched to a gene: 1. This CDR3 reads CAWSDRDNEQFF. In DNA, the CDR3 is TGTGCCTGGAGCGACAGGGACAATGAGCAGTTCTTC.

The chain has TRBV4-1 and TRBJ2-4; 10 nucleotides agree with TRBD2. With V trimmed by 1 base and J by 3 bases, 3 bases remained unmatched. Looked up from germline, CDR1 is MGHRA and CDR2 is YSYEKL. This CDR3 has 16 amino acids. The CDR3 DNA reads as TGCGCCAGCAGCCAAGTTATAGCGGGGGGCAAAAACATTCAGTACTTC. Translated, it gives CASSQVIAGGKNIQYF.

The chain carries TRBV29-1 and TRBJ1-3; D is ambiguous. This CDR3 is built from 12 residues. The ends were cut back, 4 bases at V and 0 bases at J, with 4 bases in the middle. Germline V gives CDR1 SQVTM, CDR2 ANQGSEA. In DNA form, the CDR3 reads TGCAGCGTTGTCAGCTCTGGAAACACCATATATTTT. The encoded protein is CSVVSSGNTIYF. Looking up the rest from reference TRBV29-1 and TRBJ1-3 gives the full variable domain: SAVISQKPSRDICQRGTSLTIQCQVDSQVTMMFWYRQQPGQSLTLIATANQGSEATYESGFVIDKFPISRPNLTFSTLTVSNMSPEDSSIYLCSVVSSGNTIYFGEGSWLTVV.

V is TRBV5-1 and J is TRBJ1-1; unclear D gene. This CDR3 comprises 16 residues. The germline V gene encodes CDR1 SGHRS and CDR2 YFSETQ. V was trimmed by 0 bases and J by 4 bases, leaving 16 bases between them. The CDR3 DNA reads TGCGCCAGCAGCTTGGACGCTTTACAGATAACCACTGAAGCTTTCTTT. It yields the protein CASSLDALQITTEAFF.